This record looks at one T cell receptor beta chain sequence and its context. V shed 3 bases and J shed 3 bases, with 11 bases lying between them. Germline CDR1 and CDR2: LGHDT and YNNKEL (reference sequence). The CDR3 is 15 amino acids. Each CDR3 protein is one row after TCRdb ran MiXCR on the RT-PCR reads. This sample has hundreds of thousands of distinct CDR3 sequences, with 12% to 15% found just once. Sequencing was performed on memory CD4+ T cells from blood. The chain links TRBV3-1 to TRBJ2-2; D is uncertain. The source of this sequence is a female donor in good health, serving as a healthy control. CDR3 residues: CASSHTELYTGELFF. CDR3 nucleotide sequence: TGTGCCAGCAGCCATACAGAACTTTACACCGGGGAGCTGTTTTTT.